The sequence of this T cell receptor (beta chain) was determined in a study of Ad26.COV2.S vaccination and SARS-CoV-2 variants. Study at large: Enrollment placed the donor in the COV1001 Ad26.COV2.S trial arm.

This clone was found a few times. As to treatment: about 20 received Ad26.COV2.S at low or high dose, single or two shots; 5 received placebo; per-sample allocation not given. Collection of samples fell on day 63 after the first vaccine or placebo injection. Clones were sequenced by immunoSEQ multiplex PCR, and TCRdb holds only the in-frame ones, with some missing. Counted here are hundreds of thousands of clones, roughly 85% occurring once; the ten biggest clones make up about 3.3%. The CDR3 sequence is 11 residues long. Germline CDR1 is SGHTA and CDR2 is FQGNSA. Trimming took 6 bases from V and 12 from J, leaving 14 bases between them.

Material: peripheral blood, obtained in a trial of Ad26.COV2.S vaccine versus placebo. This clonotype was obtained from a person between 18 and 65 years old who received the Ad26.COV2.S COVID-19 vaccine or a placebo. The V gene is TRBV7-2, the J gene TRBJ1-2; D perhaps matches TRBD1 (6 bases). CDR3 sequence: CASSALGGHTF. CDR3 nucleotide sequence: TGTGCCAGCAGTGCTCTCGGGGGGCACACCTTC. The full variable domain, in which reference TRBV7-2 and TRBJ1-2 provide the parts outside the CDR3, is GAGVSQSPSNKVTEKGKDVELRCDPISGHTALYWYRQSLGQGLEFLIYFQGNSAPDKSGLPSDRFSAERTGGSVSTLTIQRTQQEDSAVYLCASSALGGHTFGSGTRLTVV.